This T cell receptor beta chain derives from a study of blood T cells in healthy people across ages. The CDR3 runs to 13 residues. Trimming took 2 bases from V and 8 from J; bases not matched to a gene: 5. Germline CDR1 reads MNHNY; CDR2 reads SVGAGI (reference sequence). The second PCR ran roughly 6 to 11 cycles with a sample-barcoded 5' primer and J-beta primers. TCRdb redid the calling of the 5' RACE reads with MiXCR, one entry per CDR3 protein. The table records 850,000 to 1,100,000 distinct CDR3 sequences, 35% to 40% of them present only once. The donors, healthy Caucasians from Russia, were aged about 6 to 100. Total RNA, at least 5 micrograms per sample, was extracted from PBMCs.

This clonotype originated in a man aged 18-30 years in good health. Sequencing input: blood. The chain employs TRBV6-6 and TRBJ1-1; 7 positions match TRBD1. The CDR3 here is CASSYPGGVEAFF. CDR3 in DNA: TGTGCCAGCAGTTACCCAGGGGGAGTAGAAGCTTTCTTT.